This TCR beta chain was sequenced during a study of OX40 agonist ivuxolimab in advanced cancers. Overall study context: The study gave patients intravenous ivuxolimab at 0.01 to 10 mg/kg every 2 weeks.

V dropped 3 bases and J dropped 6 bases, with 9 bases sitting between them. The CDR3 loop spans 13 amino acids. Germline V gives CDR1 MDHEN, CDR2 SYDVKM. Sequencing was performed with immunoSEQ multiplex PCR; in TCRdb, only in-frame clones are kept and a portion is missing. Here the sample spans tens of thousands of clones, 85% to 90% being singletons. The rearrangement links TRBV28 to TRBJ1-5; D remains unclear. The specimen was CD4+ or CD8+ T cells sorted from blood, collected in a trial of the OX40 agonist ivuxolimab. The clonotype comes from an adult with an advanced solid tumor such as melanoma, head and neck, liver or kidney cancer. In nucleotides, the CDR3 is TGTGCCAGCAGTTTTTTAGTCTCTCAGCCCCAGCATTTT. Amino acids: CASSFLVSQPQHF.